The next 24 T cell receptor beta chains were all read from a single sample in a study of blood T cells in healthy people across ages. The authors ran a second PCR of roughly 6 to 12 cycles using a sample-barcoded 5' primer and a J-beta primer mix. MiXCR, applied by TCRdb to the 5' RACE reads, yields one record per CDR3 protein. The data contain hundreds of thousands of distinct CDR3 sequences, roughly 50% of them singletons. The sample taken for sequencing was blood. These receptors came from a woman aged 55-69 years in good health.

The genes are TRBV2 and TRBJ2-6; D is undetermined. Germline CDR1 SNHLY, CDR2 FYNNEI. This CDR3 contains 13 residues. V lost 8 bases to trimming and J lost 1 base, with 6 bases between them. CDR3 sequence (DNA): TGTGCCAGCGAAGCGTCTGGGGCCAACGTCCTGACTTTC. Translation: CASEASGANVLTF.

V is TRBV6-5 and J is TRBJ2-4; D assignment may be TRBD1 or TRBD2 (5 bases each). CDR3 length equals 15 residues. Trimming shortened V by 6 bases and J by 5 bases, and 17 bases separated the two germline ends. Germline CDR1 is MNHEY and CDR2 is SVGAGI. CDR3 protein: CASRPPQPGQNIQYF. Written as DNA, the CDR3 is TGTGCCAGCAGGCCCCCCCAGCCGGGGCAAAACATTCAGTACTTC.

The chain recombines TRBV9 with TRBJ2-1; 7 bases map to TRBD1. Germline V gene lookup returns CDR1 SGDLS and CDR2 YYNGEE. V lost 0 bases, J lost 7 bases, and 7 bases stayed unmatched. The CDR3 sequence is 15 residues long. The CDR3 DNA reads TGTGCCAGCAGCGTAGCAACAGGGGACAGTAATGAGCAGTTCTTC. Encoded protein: CASSVATGDSNEQFF. The variable domain in full, with the rest retrieved from reference TRBV9 and TRBJ2-1, is DSGVTQTPKHLITATGQRVTLRCSPRSGDLSVYWYQQSLDQGLQFLIQYYNGEERAKGNILERFSAQQFPDLHSELNLSSLELGDSALYFCASSVATGDSNEQFFGPGTRLTVL.

This chain uses TRBV7-2 with TRBJ2-7, with 8 bases matching TRBD2. V was clipped by 2 bases and J by 2 bases; unmatched bases: 8. The CDR3 runs to 16 residues. CDR1 and CDR2 (germline): SGHTA, FQGNSA. CDR3 residues: CASSLMASGGAYEQYF. The CDR3 DNA sequence: TGTGCCAGCAGCTTAATGGCCAGCGGGGGCGCCTACGAGCAGTACTTC.

As for this clonotype: A read error is possible here, since a much larger clone lies one base away. The rearrangement uses TRBV10-3 and TRBJ2-6; 8 nucleotides align to TRBD1. Trimming cost V 6 bases and J 0 bases; bases outside gene matches: 16. This CDR3 comprises 20 residues. Germline CDR1 ENHRY, CDR2 SYGVKD. In DNA form, the CDR3 reads TGTGCCATCAGGGGGCAGGGGGCGAGTAAGCCCCTCTCTGGGGCCAACGTCCTGACTTTC. Translating it yields CAIRGQGASKPLSGANVLTF.

The chain couples TRBV11-3 to TRBJ1-4; tentatively, D is TRBD1 (5 bases). Germline V lookup: CDR1 SGHNT, CDR2 YENEEA. V shed 5 bases and J shed 4 bases, with 23 bases lying between them. The CDR3 sequence is 18 residues long. The CDR3: CASSPACTTADSNEKLFF. The CDR3 nucleotides are TGTGCCAGCAGCCCAGCCTGCACGACAGCCGACAGTAATGAAAAACTGTTTTTT.

The chain recombines TRBV10-3 with TRBJ1-2; D is unclear. V was cut by 0 bases and J by 6 bases, with 17 bases left in between. Germline loops: CDR1 ENHRY, CDR2 SYGVKD. CDR3 size: 16 residues. This CDR3 reads CAISESNRPGGDGYTF. Here the CDR3 DNA reads TGTGCCATCAGTGAGTCGAATCGGCCCGGCGGGGATGGCTACACCTTC.

The CDR3 DNA is TGCGCCAGCAGCCAACAACAGGCGAATCCCCAGCATTTT. This translates into CASSQQQANPQHF. The chain couples TRBV4-1 to TRBJ1-5, with a tentative D call TRBD1 (5 bases). The CDR3 is made up of 13 amino acids. CDR1 and CDR2 (germline): MGHRA, YSYEKL. Trimming stripped 2 bases from V and 10 bases from J, with 12 bases between.

The rearrangement links TRBV20-1 to TRBJ1-6; weak D call: TRBD1 (6 bases). Germline V gene sequence: CDR1 DFQATT, CDR2 SNEGSKA (reference sequence). This CDR3 contains 13 residues. The V end was cut by 2 bases, the J end by 5 bases, with 7 bases between. This CDR3 is CSARRQDNSPLHF. DNA of the CDR3: TGCAGTGCTAGAAGACAGGATAATTCACCCCTCCACTTT.

This clonotype was seen at least ten times. The chain is built from TRBV14 and TRBJ2-5, with TRBD1 identical over 10 bases. J was trimmed by 4 bases and V by 4 bases; bases with no gene match: 6. There are 15 residues in the CDR3. Germline CDR1 SGHDN, CDR2 FVKESK. CDR3 nucleotides: TGTGCCAGCAGCCTTCGACAGGGGGCTAGAGAGACCCAGTACTTC. This encodes CASSLRQGARETQYF.

The DNA for the CDR3 is TGTGCCAGCTTTGGAGGATTCAACAATGAGCAGTTCTTC. This sequence encodes CASFGGFNNEQFF. The rearrangement uses TRBV18 and TRBJ2-1, with D possibly matching TRBD2 (5 bases). CDR3 length equals 13 residues. The germline V gene has CDR1 KGHSH and CDR2 LQKENI. Deletions cut 7 bases from V and 5 bases from J, with 12 bases between.

The V and J genes are TRBV5-1 and TRBJ2-5, with a weak D call TRBD2 (6 bases). V gave up 1 base and J gave up 3 bases, with 13 bases separating them. The V gene's germline CDR1 is SGHRS and CDR2 YFSETQ. The CDR3 has 15 amino acids. In nucleotides, the CDR3 is TGCGCCAGCAGCTTGTTCCTAGCGTCGGAAGAGACCCAGTACTTC. This encodes CASSLFLASEETQYF.

V usage is TRBV11-2 and J usage is TRBJ2-1, with D maybe TRBD2 (6 bases). Trimming removed 2 bases at V and 11 bases at J, with 16 bases between. Per germline, CDR1 SGHAT and CDR2 FQNNGV. This CDR3 spans 14 amino acids. DNA for the CDR3: TGTGCCAGCAGCTTAACTAGCTCAAAGGGTCAGCAGTTCTTC. Encoded protein: CASSLTSSKGQQFF.

The chain joins TRBV20-1 to TRBJ1-1; tentatively, D is TRBD1 (6 bases). V lost 5 bases to trimming and J lost 0 bases, with 13 bases between them. Germline V gene sequence: CDR1 DFQATT, CDR2 SNEGSKA (reference sequence). The CDR3 has 14 residues. DNA of the CDR3: TGCAGTGCTCCACACAGGGTATTGAACACTGAAGCTTTCTTT. Translating it yields CSAPHRVLNTEAFF.

This clonotype was detected a few times. The CDR3 nucleotides read TGTGCCAGCAGGGAGATGGGACCAACGCGCGAGCAGTACTTC. Residues: CASREMGPTREQYF. The chain couples TRBV11-2 to TRBJ2-7, with D perhaps TRBD1 or TRBD2 (5 bases each). The CDR3 has 14 amino acids. Looked up from germline, CDR1 is SGHAT and CDR2 is FQNNGV. Trimming removed 6 bases at V and 6 bases at J, with 18 bases between.

This chain joins TRBV6-1 and TRBJ2-6; D remains unclear. CDR3 size: 15 residues. V was pared by 10 bases and J by 0 bases, with 13 bases between. Germline CDR1 is MNHNS and CDR2 is SASEGT. The CDR3, as DNA: TGTGCCACCAGCCGCCAACCCTCTGGGGCCAACGTCCTGACTTTC. Translating it yields CATSRQPSGANVLTF.

The chain joins TRBV20-1 to TRBJ2-7; D is possibly TRBD1 (5 bases). V gave up 4 bases and J gave up 0 bases, with 19 bases separating them. There are 16 residues in the CDR3. Germline assignment: CDR1 DFQATT and CDR2 SNEGSKA (reference sequence). The CDR3, as DNA: TGCAGTGCTATGGACCTCCCAGGGCTCTTCTCCTACGAGCAGTACTTC. Residues: CSAMDLPGLFSYEQYF.

Points on this clonotype: Sequence at one end of the junction differs from germline and may be a read error. This rearrangement joins TRBV2 to TRBJ1-6, with 8 bases that match TRBD1. Per germline, CDR1 SNHLY and CDR2 FYNNEI. CDR3 size: 16 residues. In DNA, the CDR3 is TGTGCCAGCAGAGACGGGCAGGGGGCTATTAATTCACCCCCCCACTTT. Protein sequence: CASRDGQGAINSPPHF.

A word on this clonotype: One end of the junction is discordant with germline, which a read error may explain. The rearrangement links TRBV25-1 to TRBJ1-2, with D possibly TRBD1 on 6 matching bases. The CDR3 totals 14 residues. Per germline, CDR1 MGHDK and CDR2 SYGVNS. CDR3 sequence: CASSEGELNYGYTF. The CDR3 DNA reads as TGTGCTAGCAGTGAGGGGGAATTAAACTATGGCTACACCTTC.

This chain joins TRBV24-1 and TRBJ2-1; maybe TRBD1 (6 bases). The germline V and J ends were trimmed by 3 bases and 4 bases, with 15 bases remaining between them. CDR1 is KGHDR, CDR2 SFDVKD, per germline. This CDR3 spans 16 amino acids. For the CDR3, the DNA is TGTGCCACCAGTGATCCCCACAGGGCGTCTTACAATGAGCAGTTCTTC. It translates to CATSDPHRASYNEQFF.

This chain joins TRBV20-1 and TRBJ2-7, with 7 bases identical to TRBD1. This CDR3 has 14 residues. Germline assignment: CDR1 DFQATT and CDR2 SNEGSKA (reference sequence). V gave up 0 bases and J gave up 5 bases; unmatched junction bases: 7. DNA of the CDR3: TGCAGTGCTAGAGACGCGGGTCAGGGGGACGAGCAGTACTTC. Amino acid sequence: CSARDAGQGDEQYF.

This chain connects TRBV4-1 to TRBJ2-5; TRBD1 might be the D (5 bases). The CDR3 consists of 15 residues. V was pared by 1 base and J by 5 bases, with 14 bases between. Germline V gene lookup returns CDR1 MGHRA and CDR2 YSYEKL. The CDR3 spells CASSQGVPGSETQYF. CDR3 nucleotides: TGCGCCAGCAGCCAAGGCGTCCCAGGGTCGGAGACCCAGTACTTC.

This clonotype has only a few counts. This chain connects TRBV28 to TRBJ2-7; D possibly corresponds to TRBD2 (6 bases). The V and J ends lost 3 bases and 0 bases respectively, with 15 bases between them. There are 16 residues in the CDR3. Germline CDR1 and CDR2: MDHEN and SYDVKM. CDR3 sequence reads: CASSFLTWRDSYEQYF. The CDR3 coding sequence is TGTGCCAGCAGTTTTCTCACCTGGCGGGACTCCTACGAGCAGTACTTC.

The chain employs TRBV7-2 and TRBJ2-1; D is ambiguous. Between the trimmed V and J ends, which lost 4 bases and 6 bases, there was a span of 13 bases. The germline gives CDR1 SGHTA, CDR2 FQGNSA. The CDR3 sequence is 14 residues long. CDR3 nucleotide sequence: TGTGCCAGCAGCTCCACGTGGATGGGCAATGAGCAGTTCTTC. It codes for CASSSTWMGNEQFF. Based on the CDR3 plus reference TRBV7-2 and TRBJ2-1, the full variable domain is GAGVSQSPSNKVTEKGKDVELRCDPISGHTALYWYRQSLGQGLEFLIYFQGNSAPDKSGLPSDRFSAERTGGSVSTLTIQRTQQEDSAVYLCASSSTWMGNEQFFGPGTRLTVL.